This is a list of T cell receptor beta chains from one sample in a study of Ad26.COV2.S vaccination and SARS-CoV-2 variants. Here immunoSEQ multiplex PCR was the method, and the copy in TCRdb shows in-frame clones only, minus some. The sample yields hundreds of thousands of clones, approximately 90% seen once. The source was peripheral blood, collected in a trial of Ad26.COV2.S vaccine versus placebo. The receptors were sampled from a person between 18 and 65 years old who received the Ad26.COV2.S COVID-19 vaccine or a placebo. CDR3s include the opening cysteine and the closing phenylalanine or tryptophan. D genes are given only for firm matches. Not all rows give a size; the values are once, few, many and, for expanded clones, a class.

D,J,size,V,DNA,CDR3
TRBD1,TRBJ2-1,.,TRBV7-2,TGTGCCAGCAGCTTTTACGTTGTACAGGGGGCGAATGAGCAGTTCTTC,CASSFYVVQGANEQFF
.,TRBJ1-5,.,TRBV10-3,TGTGCCATATCTATGACGCCGGATCAGCCCCAGCATTTT,CAISMTPDQPQHF
TRBD1,TRBJ1-1,.,TRBV7-8,TGTGCCAGCAGCTCCCAGGGGGTGAACACTGAAGCTTTCTTT,CASSSQGVNTEAFF
.,TRBJ1-4,.,TRBV7-2,TGTGCCAGCAGCCTAGACACCAACAATGAAAAACTGTTTTTT,CASSLDTNNEKLFF
TRBD1,TRBJ2-1,once,TRBV3-1/TRBV3-2,TGTGCCAGCAGCCACCCACAGGGGCGTGATGAGCAGTTCTTC,CASSHPQGRDEQFF
.,TRBJ2-6,.,TRBV12-3/TRBV12-4,TGTGCCAGCACCCGACAGGGGGCCAACGTCCTGACTTTC,CASTRQGANVLTF
TRBD2,TRBJ2-2,few,TRBV5-1,TGCGCCAGCAGCTTGTCGGGAGGAGGGACCGGGGAGCTGTTTTTT,CASSLSGGGTGELFF
TRBD1,TRBJ2-3,.,TRBV4-1,TGCGCCAGCAGCCCGGACAGGGATGGAGGAAGGACGCAGTATTTT,CASSPDRDGGRTQYF
TRBD2,TRBJ2-4,once,TRBV19,TGTGCCAGCCGTGGCGGGGGAGGGGAAAACATTCAGTACTTC,CASRGGGGENIQYF
.,TRBJ1-1,.,TRBV13,TGTGCCAGCAGCTTAGGAAGGACTGAAGCTTTCTTT,CASSLGRTEAFF
.,TRBJ2-4,.,TRBV28,TGTGCCAGCAGTTTAGGAGGGGTAAACATTCAGTACTTC,CASSLGGVNIQYF
.,TRBJ1-1,.,TRBV27,TGTGCCAGCAGTTTTGGTGGGGGTGGACCTGAAGCTTTCTTT,CASSFGGGGPEAFF
.,TRBJ1-3,.,TRBV11-2,TGTGCCAGCAGCTACGATTCCGGGTCGATAAGCTCTGGAAACACCATATATTTT,CASSYDSGSISSGNTIYF
.,TRBJ2-7,.,TRBV2,TGTGCCAGCAGTGTGAGAAGAGGCCCCTACGAGCAGTACTTC,CASSVRRGPYEQYF
.,TRBJ1-2,few,TRBV5-4,TGTGCCAGCAGCTTGGATGCGGAGTCGGCTGGCTACACCTTC,CASSLDAESAGYTF
.,TRBJ1-6,.,TRBV12-3/TRBV12-4,TGTGCCAGCAGAGGAAATAATTCACCCCTCCACTTT,CASRGNNSPLHF
TRBD2,TRBJ2-2,.,TRBV19,TGTGCCAGTAGTATCCTAGCGGGAGGGAGCACCGGGGAGCTGTTTTTT,CASSILAGGSTGELFF
.,TRBJ1-6,.,TRBV6-5,TGTGCCAGCAGTAGGGCCCATGACTTCAATTCACCCCTCCACTTT,CASSRAHDFNSPLHF
TRBD2,TRBJ2-1,once,TRBV7-9,TGTGCCAGCAGCTTACCTAGCGGGGGGAACGATGAGCAGTTCTTC,CASSLPSGGNDEQFF
TRBD1,TRBJ2-7,.,TRBV5-6,TGTGCCAGCAGCCCCTTGTCGGACAGGGACCAGTACGAGCAGTACTTC,CASSPLSDRDQYEQYF
.,TRBJ2-5,few,TRBV4-1,TGCGCCAGCAGCCAAGACCCGCCTCGGGGTCCTTCAGAGACCCAGTACTTC,CASSQDPPRGPSETQYF
.,TRBJ1-1,.,TRBV27,TGTGCCAGCAGTTTTTGGGGACCTACAGGATCCGTGAACACTGAAGCTTTCTTT,CASSFWGPTGSVNTEAFF